This T cell receptor (beta chain) was captured in a study of T cells in Graves' hyperthyroidism and ophthalmopathy. Amplified regions were TCR beta CDR3 sequences from RNA transcripts. The HTBI primer set drove a first-round RT-PCR of the TCR CDR3. TCRdb re-derived calls from the multiplex PCR reads in MiXCR, one entry per CDR3 protein. The data contain some 600,000 distinct CDR3 sequences, over 11% of them singletons. The CDR3 is 16 amino acids. V gave up 5 bases and J gave up 3 bases, with 17 bases separating them. The receptor comes from a woman in her twenties or thirties with Graves' hyperthyroidism that later progressed to Graves' ophthalmopathy. V gene TRBV12-3 or TRBV12-4 combines with J gene TRBJ1-5, with D possibly TRBD1 on 5 matching bases. Sequencing was done on a sample of blood. In DNA form, the CDR3 reads TGTGCCAGCAGTCCTGCCCGGGGGATTAACAATCAGCCCCAGCATTTT. Translation gives CASSPARGINNQPQHF.